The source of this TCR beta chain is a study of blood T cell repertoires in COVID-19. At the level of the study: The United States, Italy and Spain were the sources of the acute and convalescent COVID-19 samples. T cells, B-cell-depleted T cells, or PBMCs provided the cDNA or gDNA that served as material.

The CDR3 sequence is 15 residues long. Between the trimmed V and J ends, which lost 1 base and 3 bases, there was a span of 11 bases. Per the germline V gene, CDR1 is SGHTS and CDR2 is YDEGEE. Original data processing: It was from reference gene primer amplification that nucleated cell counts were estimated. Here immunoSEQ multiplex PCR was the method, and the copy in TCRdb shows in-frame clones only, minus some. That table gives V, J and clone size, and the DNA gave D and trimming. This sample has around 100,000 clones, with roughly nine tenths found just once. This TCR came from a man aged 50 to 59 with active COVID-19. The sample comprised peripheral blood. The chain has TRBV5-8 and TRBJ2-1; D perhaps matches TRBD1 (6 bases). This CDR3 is CASSLPRGRYNEQFF. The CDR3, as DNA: TGTGCCAGCAGCTTGCCCAGGGGTCGCTACAATGAGCAGTTCTTC.